A selection of T cell receptor beta chains follows, all from one sample in a study of human T cells and chemical hapten exposure. TCRdb re-called the RACE reads with MiXCR, one entry per CDR3 protein. Of more than 90,000 distinct CDR3 sequences listed, more than 9.5% are singletons. Specimen: whole blood, collected in connection with sensitization to the hapten diphenylcyclopropenone (DPC). Source of these receptors: a woman in her 40s with alopecia areata. Some clones in this sample may be carry-over from other donors' samples. Both conserved end residues are part of each CDR3. A D gene is named only where the DNA matches it firmly. Not every row has a clone size; where given, it reads once, few, many or a size class.

d_call clone_size cdr3_length j_call v_call cdr3_nt cdr3_aa
NA NA 11 TRBJ2-7 TRBV29-1 TGCAGCGTTGGGGCAGTCTACGAGCAGTACTTC CSVGAVYEQYF
NA NA 18 TRBJ2-2 TRBV24-1 TGTGCCACCAGTGACTATACAAGGAAGGACAGGAACACCGGGGAGCTGTTTTTT CATSDYTRKDRNTGELFF
NA many 15 TRBJ1-2 TRBV4-2 TGTGCCAGCAGCCAAGGACTGGAATTCGTCTATGGCTACACCTTC CASSQGLEFVYGYTF
NA NA 14 TRBJ1-6 TRBV20-1 TGCAGTGCTAGAGATGTAGCAGGGGATTCACCCCTCCACTTT CSARDVAGDSPLHF
NA NA 19 TRBJ1-6 TRBV19 TGTGCCAGTAGTATAGATGACCCGGGGCGGAGCTCCTATAATTCACCCCTCCACTTT CASSIDDPGRSSYNSPLHF
NA many 11 TRBJ2-7 TRBV6-6 TGTGCCAGCAGGAATATCTACGAGCAGTACTTC CASRNIYEQYF
NA NA 19 TRBJ2-6 TRBV7-9 TGTGCCAGCAGCTACTGGGGGGCCAGCGATGACTCTGGGGCCAACGTCCTGACTTTC CASSYWGASDDSGANVLTF
NA few 18 TRBJ2-7 TRBV4-1 TGCGCCAGCAGCCAAGATGAGACTTCCCCCTTCCCGTTACGAGAACAGTACTTC CASSQDETSPFPLREQYF
NA NA 13 TRBJ2-3 TRBV28 TGTGCCAGCAGGGTCCGGAGCACAGATACGCAGTATTTT CASRVRSTDTQYF
NA few 17 TRBJ1-1 TRBV28 TGTGCCAGCACCCCAGTGGGACCAGGGGCCACGAACACTGAAGCTTTCTTT CASTPVGPGATNTEAFF
NA NA 14 TRBJ1-4 TRBV12-3/TRBV12-4 TGTGCCAGCAGTTTGCTACGGTCGGGTGAAAAACTGTTTTTT CASSLLRSGEKLFF
TRBD1 NA 15 TRBJ2-3 TRBV7-8 TGTGCCAGCAGCTACGGACAGGGGGGGACAGATACGCAGTATTTT CASSYGQGGTDTQYF
NA NA 14 TRBJ1-6 TRBV11-2 TGTGCCAGCAGCTTAGAAGGGAGAATTTCACCCCTCCACTTT CASSLEGRISPLHF
NA few 14 TRBJ1-1 TRBV20-1 TGCAGTGCTAGAGATGGGGACACAGTGGATGAAGCTTTCTTT CSARDGDTVDEAFF
NA many 14 TRBJ2-3 TRBV7-2 TGTGCCAGCAGCCCGGACTCGGCCACAGATACGCAGTATTTT CASSPDSATDTQYF
TRBD1 few 16 TRBJ1-4 TRBV28 TGTGCCAGTAGGACAGGGGGCAGGTCGACTAATGAAAAACTGTTTTTT CASRTGGRSTNEKLFF
NA many 14 TRBJ2-3 TRBV12-3/TRBV12-4 TGTGCCAGCAGCCGCCGGGGGAGCACAGATACGCAGTATTTT CASSRRGSTDTQYF
TRBD1 few 14 TRBJ2-4 TRBV12-3/TRBV12-4 TGTGCCAGCAGTCCGGACAGGGGGAAAAACATTCAGTACTTC CASSPDRGKNIQYF
NA NA 13 TRBJ2-3 TRBV14 TGTGCCAGCAGCCAAGTAATGGGAGATACGCAGTATTTT CASSQVMGDTQYF
TRBD1 NA 15 TRBJ2-7 TRBV28 TGTGCCAGCAGTTACAGGGGGCTGAGGACCTACGAGCAGTACTTC CASSYRGLRTYEQYF
NA few 16 TRBJ1-1 TRBV3-1 TGTGCCAGCAGCCAAGGGGGCAGGCTCATGAACACTGAAGCTTTCTTT CASSQGGRLMNTEAFF
NA many 13 TRBJ2-7 TRBV2 TGTGCCAGCAGCGGGAGAGGGAGGTACGAGCAGTACTTC CASSGRGRYEQYF
TRBD2 few 18 TRBJ2-1 TRBV27 TGTGCCAGCAAAAGGACTAGCGGGAGGAACTGGGGACACAATGAGCAGTTCTTC CASKRTSGRNWGHNEQFF
NA NA 13 TRBJ2-3 TRBV3-1 TGTGCCAGCAGCCAAGTCCAAGTAAATACGCAGTATTTT CASSQVQVNTQYF
NA NA 14 TRBJ2-7 TRBV28 TGTGCCAGCAGAGAAAGCAGGATCCTATCCGAGCAGTACTTC CASRESRILSEQYF